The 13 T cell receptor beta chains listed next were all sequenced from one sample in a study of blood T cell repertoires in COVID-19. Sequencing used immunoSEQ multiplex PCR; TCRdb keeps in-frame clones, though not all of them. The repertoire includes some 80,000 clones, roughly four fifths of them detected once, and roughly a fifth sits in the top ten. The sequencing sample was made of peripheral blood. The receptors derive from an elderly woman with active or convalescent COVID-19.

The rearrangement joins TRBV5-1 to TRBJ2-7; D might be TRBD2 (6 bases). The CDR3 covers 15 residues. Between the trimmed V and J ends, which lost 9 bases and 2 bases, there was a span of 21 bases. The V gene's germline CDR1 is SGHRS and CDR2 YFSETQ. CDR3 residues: CATRLEPGGTYEQYF. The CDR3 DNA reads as TGCGCCACCCGCTTGGAACCAGGAGGGACCTACGAGCAGTACTTC.

CDR3 DNA sequence: TGCGCCAGCAGCGGGACTAGCGGGGGGCCAGACGAGCAGTACTTC. Encoded protein: CASSGTSGGPDEQYF. The gene calls are TRBV5-1 and TRBJ2-7; 15 nucleotides line up with TRBD2. The germline V gene encodes CDR1 SGHRS and CDR2 YFSETQ. The CDR3 sequence is 15 residues long. Trimming took 4 bases from V and 5 from J; bases not matched to a gene: 4.

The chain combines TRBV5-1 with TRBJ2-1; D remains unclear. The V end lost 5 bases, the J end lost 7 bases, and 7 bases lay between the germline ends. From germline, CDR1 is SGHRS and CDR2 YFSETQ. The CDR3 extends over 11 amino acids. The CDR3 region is CASRAVNEQFF. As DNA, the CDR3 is TGCGCCAGCAGAGCCGTTAATGAGCAGTTCTTC.

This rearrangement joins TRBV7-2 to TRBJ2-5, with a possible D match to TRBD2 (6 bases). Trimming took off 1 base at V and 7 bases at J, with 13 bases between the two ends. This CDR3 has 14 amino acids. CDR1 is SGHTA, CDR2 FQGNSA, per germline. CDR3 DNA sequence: TGTGCCAGCAGCTTAGGGCGGGAAGAGGGGACCCAGTACTTC. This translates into CASSLGREEGTQYF.

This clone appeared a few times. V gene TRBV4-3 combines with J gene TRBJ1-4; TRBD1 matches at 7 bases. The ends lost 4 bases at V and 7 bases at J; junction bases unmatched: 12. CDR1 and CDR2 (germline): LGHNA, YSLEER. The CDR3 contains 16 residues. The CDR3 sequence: CASSPRAEGAGEKLFF. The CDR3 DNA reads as TGCGCCAGCAGCCCTCGCGCAGAGGGGGCAGGTGAAAAACTGTTTTTT.

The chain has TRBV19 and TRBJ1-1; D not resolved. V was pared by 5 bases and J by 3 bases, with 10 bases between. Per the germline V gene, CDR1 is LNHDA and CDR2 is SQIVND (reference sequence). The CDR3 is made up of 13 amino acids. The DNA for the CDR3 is TGTGCCAGTAGTCTTAACTCGGACACTGAAGCTTTCTTT. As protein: CASSLNSDTEAFF.

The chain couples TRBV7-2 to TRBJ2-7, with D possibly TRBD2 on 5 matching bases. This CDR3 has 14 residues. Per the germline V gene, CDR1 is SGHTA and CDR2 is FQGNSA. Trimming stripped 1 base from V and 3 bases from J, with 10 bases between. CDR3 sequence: CASSLGVALYEQYF. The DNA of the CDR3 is TGTGCCAGCAGCTTAGGGGTAGCGCTCTACGAGCAGTACTTC.

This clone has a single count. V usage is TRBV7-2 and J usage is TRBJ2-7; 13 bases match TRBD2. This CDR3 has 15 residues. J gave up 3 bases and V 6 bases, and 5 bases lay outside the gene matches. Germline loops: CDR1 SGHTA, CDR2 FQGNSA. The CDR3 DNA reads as TGTGCCAGCAGTTTCACTAGCGGGGGGGACTACGAGCAGTACTTC. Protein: CASSFTSGGDYEQYF.

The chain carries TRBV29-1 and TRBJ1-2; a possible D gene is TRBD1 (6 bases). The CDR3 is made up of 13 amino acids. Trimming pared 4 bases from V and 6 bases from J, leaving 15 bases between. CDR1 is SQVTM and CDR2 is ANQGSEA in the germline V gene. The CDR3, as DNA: TGCAGCGTTGCCCGGACAGTTCGGGATGGCTACACCTTC. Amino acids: CSVARTVRDGYTF.

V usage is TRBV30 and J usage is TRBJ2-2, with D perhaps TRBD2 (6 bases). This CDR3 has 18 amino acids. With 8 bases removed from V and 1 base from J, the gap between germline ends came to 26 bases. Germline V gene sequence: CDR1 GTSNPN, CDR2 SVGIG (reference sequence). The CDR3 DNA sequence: TGTGCCCGCGCCGGGACCACCCAGGTCGGGGGGAACACCGGGGAGCTGTTTTTT. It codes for CARAGTTQVGGNTGELFF.

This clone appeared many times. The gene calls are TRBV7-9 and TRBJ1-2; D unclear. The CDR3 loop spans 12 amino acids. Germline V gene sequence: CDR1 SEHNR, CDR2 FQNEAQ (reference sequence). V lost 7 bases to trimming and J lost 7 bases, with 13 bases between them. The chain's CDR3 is CASTPGAVGYTF. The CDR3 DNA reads TGTGCCAGCACCCCCGGAGCGGTTGGCTACACCTTC.

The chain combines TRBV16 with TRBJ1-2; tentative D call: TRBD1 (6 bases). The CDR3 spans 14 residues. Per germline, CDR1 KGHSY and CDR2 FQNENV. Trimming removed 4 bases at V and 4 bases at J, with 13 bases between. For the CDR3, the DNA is TGTGCCAGCAGCCGGGGGCAGGGTCCCTATGGCTACACCTTC. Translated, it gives CASSRGQGPYGYTF.

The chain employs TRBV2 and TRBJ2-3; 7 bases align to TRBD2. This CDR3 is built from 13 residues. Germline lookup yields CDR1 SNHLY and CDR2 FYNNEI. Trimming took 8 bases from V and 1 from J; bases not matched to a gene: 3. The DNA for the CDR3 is TGTGCCAGCGGGGGGGTTGGCACAGATACGCAGTATTTT. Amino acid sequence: CASGGVGTDTQYF.